The next 22 T cell receptor beta chains were all read from a single sample in a study of breast tumors, draining lymph nodes, adjacent tissues. TCRdb reprocessed the multiplex PCR reads via MiXCR and lists one record per CDR3 protein. The data contain 180,000 or so distinct CDR3 sequences, around 33% of them seen just once; the ten biggest clones take up less than 4%. Axillary draining lymph nodes of breast cancer patients supplied the node samples. Sequenced input: axillary lymph node tissue. These receptors were obtained from a female donor with breast cancer. Some clones in this sample may be carry-over from other donors' samples.

This clonotype was counted between two and nine times. A much larger clone differs by one base, so this may be a read error. The chain employs TRBV19 and TRBJ1-3, with D unclear. Per the germline V gene, CDR1 is LNHDA and CDR2 is SQIVND (reference sequence). The CDR3 sequence is 14 residues long. The CDR3 sequence is CASNARASGNAIYF. The CDR3 nucleotides are TGTGCCAGTAACGCGCGGGCCTCTGGAAACGCCATATATTTT.

Remarks on this clonotype: Germline and junction disagree at one end, which may indicate a read error. The chain employs TRBV10-3 and TRBJ2-5; D assignment may be TRBD1 or TRBD2 (5 bases each). This CDR3 is 13 amino acids long. The germline gives CDR1 ENHRY, CDR2 SYGVKD. This CDR3 is CAISGANQETQYF. CDR3 coding DNA: TGTGCCATCAGCGGGGCTAATCAAGAGACTCAGTACTTC.

The genes are TRBV19 and TRBJ1-2; the match to TRBD1 covers 7 bases. CDR1 and CDR2 (germline): LNHDA, SQIVND (reference sequence). This CDR3 contains 15 residues. Trimming took 5 bases from V and 5 from J; bases not matched to a gene: 11. The CDR3 nucleotides read TGTGCCAGTAGTTCCGACAGGGACTCTCGGTATGGCTACACCTTC. It is translated as CASSSDRDSRYGYTF.

About this clonotype: At one of its ends the junction is not consistent with the germline gene, which may arise from a read error. This chain joins TRBV9 and TRBJ2-3, with a weak D call TRBD2 (5 bases). From germline, CDR1 is SGDLS and CDR2 YYNGEE. This CDR3 has 16 amino acids. The CDR3 sequence: CASSVRAGPSTDTQYF. In DNA, the CDR3 is TGTGCCAGCAGCGTACGGGCAGGACCTAGCACAGATACACAGTATTTT.

Ten or more counts support this clonotype. The chain employs TRBV9 and TRBJ2-6; 8 bases match TRBD1. With 5 bases clipped from V and 2 bases from J, the junction kept 3 bases outside the gene matches. From germline, CDR1 is SGDLS and CDR2 YYNGEE. This CDR3 has 15 residues. The CDR3 nucleotides are TGTGCCAGCAGTGTACAGGGGGCTGGGGCCAACGTCCTGACTTTC. The encoded protein is CASSVQGAGANVLTF. Drawing the rest from reference TRBV9 and TRBJ2-6, the complete variable domain is DSGVTQTPKHLITATGQRVTLRCSPRSGDLSVYWYQQSLDQGLQFLIQYYNGEERAKGNILERFSAQQFPDLHSELNLSSLELGDSALYFCASSVQGAGANVLTFGAGSRLTVL.

The rearrangement links TRBV6-2 or TRBV6-3 to TRBJ1-1, with unresolved D. CDR1 MNHEY and CDR2 SVGEGT come from the germline V gene. This CDR3 is 16 amino acids long. With 5 bases removed from V and 0 bases from J, the gap between germline ends came to 16 bases. The CDR3 nucleotides read TGTGCCAGCAGTGAGACACGACATGGCGTGAACACTGAAGCTTTCTTT. Its translation: CASSETRHGVNTEAFF.

V gene TRBV10-3 combines with J gene TRBJ1-1, with D possibly matching TRBD1 (5 bases). Trimming left V 10 bases short and J 5 bases short, with 23 bases between. Per germline, CDR1 ENHRY and CDR2 SYGVKD. The CDR3 runs 15 residues. CDR3 in DNA: TGTGCCACCCGCCCAGGGCAGAGTTTAAAAACTGAAGCTTTCTTT. This sequence encodes CATRPGQSLKTEAFF.

At least ten counts were recorded for this clonotype. The chain joins TRBV20-1 to TRBJ2-5; 9 bases align to TRBD2. The CDR3 runs 13 residues. Germline V CDR1 and CDR2: DFQATT, SNEGSKA (reference sequence). J was trimmed by 3 bases and V by 5 bases; bases with no gene match: 4. In DNA form, the CDR3 reads TGCAGTGCTCTTTTAGCGGGGGAAGAGACCCAGTACTTC. Amino acid sequence: CSALLAGEETQYF.

This clonotype has at least ten counts. The rearrangement joins TRBV7-2 to TRBJ2-7; 8 bases fit TRBD2. The CDR3 runs to 13 residues. Germline assignment: CDR1 SGHTA and CDR2 FQGNSA. Losses at the gene ends were 5 bases for V and 2 bases for J; bases not matched to a gene: 2. The CDR3 here is CASSTSGPYEQYF. In nucleotides, the CDR3 is TGTGCCAGCAGCACTAGCGGCCCCTACGAGCAGTACTTC.

V usage is TRBV9 and J usage is TRBJ2-7, with TRBD2 matching 11 bases. This CDR3 is 15 amino acids long. CDR1 is SGDLS and CDR2 is YYNGEE in the germline V gene. With V trimmed by 2 bases and J by 5 bases, 6 bases remained unmatched. CDR3 DNA: TGTGCCAGCAGCGTGAGACTAGCGGGGAGAAACGAGCAGTACTTC. Translated: CASSVRLAGRNEQYF.

This clonotype was observed many times. V gene TRBV9 combines with J gene TRBJ1-4, with D unresolved. CDR1 is SGDLS, CDR2 YYNGEE, per germline. The CDR3 contains 14 residues. The V end was cut by 0 bases, the J end by 8 bases, with 11 bases between. Written as DNA, the CDR3 is TGTGCCAGCAGCGTAGGATGGGGAGGGGAAAAACTGTTTTTT. Its protein product is CASSVGWGGEKLFF.

This clonotype was seen repeatedly, ten times or more. The chain couples TRBV7-2 to TRBJ1-2; D unclear. The ends were cut back, 4 bases at V and 3 bases at J, with 9 bases in the middle. Germline V gene lookup returns CDR1 SGHTA and CDR2 FQGNSA. The CDR3 has 13 amino acids. The CDR3 loop reads CASSSLLDYGYTF. The CDR3 DNA reads as TGTGCCAGCAGCTCCCTCCTGGACTATGGCTACACCTTC.

This clonotype was seen only a few times. The rearrangement joins TRBV2 to TRBJ1-4; D is perhaps TRBD1 (5 bases). Germline CDR1 is SNHLY and CDR2 is FYNNEI. CDR3 length: 12 amino acids. The V gene lost 10 bases and the J gene lost 8 bases, with 14 bases spanning the gap. The chain's CDR3 is CATGTVGEKLFF. The CDR3 nucleotides read TGTGCCACCGGGACGGTGGGCGAAAAACTGTTTTTT.

This clonotype was recorded many times. The chain uses TRBV12-3 or TRBV12-4 and TRBJ1-5; weak D call: TRBD1 (5 bases). The CDR3 has 13 amino acids. Trimming pared 2 bases from V and 7 bases from J, leaving 9 bases between. CDR3 region: CASSLREGQPQHF. The CDR3 DNA reads TGTGCCAGCAGTTTACGGGAGGGGCAGCCCCAGCATTTT.

This clonotype was seen many times. V and J are TRBV6-1 and TRBJ2-2; D unresolved. Per germline, CDR1 MNHNS and CDR2 SASEGT. This CDR3 has 12 amino acids. Trimming removed 5 bases from V and 3 bases from J, with 4 bases in between. CDR3 protein: CASSIYTGELFF. DNA for the CDR3: TGTGCCAGCAGTATATACACCGGGGAGCTGTTTTTT.

To note about this clonotype: One junction end disagrees with the germline gene, perhaps due to a read error. The rearrangement joins TRBV7-9 to TRBJ1-4; D is possibly TRBD1 (5 bases). Germline-derived CDR1 and CDR2 are SEHNR and FQNEAQ (reference sequence). The CDR3 spans 14 residues. The CDR3 bases are TGTTCCAGCAGATTAGGGACGTGGGAAGAAAAACTGTTTTTT. It is translated as CSSRLGTWEEKLFF.

This clonotype was detected many times. This chain connects TRBV20-1 to TRBJ2-1, with 10 bases lining up with TRBD2. Germline CDR1 is DFQATT and CDR2 is SNEGSKA (reference sequence). This CDR3 region has 13 residues. The trim removed 4 bases at V and 7 bases at J, leaving 4 bases unmatched. CDR3 protein: CSAISGRMNEQFF. CDR3 coding DNA: TGCAGTGCTATTAGCGGGAGGATGAATGAGCAGTTCTTC.

This clonotype has ten or more counts. This chain links TRBV2 with TRBJ1-2; the match to TRBD1 covers 10 bases. The CDR3 spans 13 residues. Germline CDR1 and CDR2: SNHLY and FYNNEI. Trimming cost V 5 bases and J 4 bases; bases outside gene matches: 1. The CDR3 sequence: CASSRQGAYGYTF. For the CDR3, the DNA is TGTGCCAGCAGTAGACAGGGGGCCTATGGCTACACCTTC. The whole variable domain, remainder taken from reference TRBV2 and TRBJ1-2, is EPEVTQTPSHQVTQMGQEVILRCVPISNHLYFYWYRQILGQKVEFLVSFYNNEISEKSEIFDDQFSVERPDGSNFTLKIRSTKLEDSAMYFCASSRQGAYGYTFGSGTRLTVV.

The J gene is TRBJ2-7, the V gene TRBV28, with D uncertain. The V gene's germline CDR1 is MDHEN and CDR2 SYDVKM. This CDR3 is 13 amino acids long. Between the trimmed V and J ends, which lost 5 bases and 4 bases, there was a span of 12 bases. This CDR3 is CASSPLIRYEQYF. The CDR3 DNA reads TGTGCCAGCAGTCCCTTGATACGATACGAGCAGTACTTC.

There are many counts of this clonotype. The V gene is TRBV6-5, the J gene TRBJ1-6; 8 bases are a match to TRBD1. The germline V gene has CDR1 MNHEY and CDR2 SVGAGI. CDR3 size: 16 residues. V lost 1 base to trimming and J lost 7 bases; unmatched junction nucleotides: 6. Here the CDR3 reads CASSYLTGGRNSPLHF. CDR3 in DNA: TGTGCCAGCAGTTACTTAACAGGGGGACGGAATTCACCCCTCCACTTT.

This clonotype was counted ten times or more. The DNA for the CDR3 is TGTGCCAGCAGGGGACAGGGGGAGGGCCAAGAGACCCAGTACTTC. It is translated as CASRGQGEGQETQYF. This chain connects TRBV28 to TRBJ2-5; 11 bases fit TRBD1. Germline V gene lookup returns CDR1 MDHEN and CDR2 SYDVKM. Trimming at V came to 6 bases and at J to 1 base, leaving 4 bases not matched to a gene. The CDR3 has 15 amino acids.

This clonotype was seen ten or more times. The genes are TRBV7-8 and TRBJ1-2; possibly TRBD1 for D (6 bases). With 1 base removed from V and 8 bases from J, the gap between germline ends came to 17 bases. This CDR3 comprises 15 residues. CDR1 and CDR2 (germline): SGHVS, FQNEAQ. The CDR3 DNA reads TGTGCCAGCAGCTTAGAGAGATTCAGGGGAGTCGGCTACACCTTC. Translation gives CASSLERFRGVGYTF.